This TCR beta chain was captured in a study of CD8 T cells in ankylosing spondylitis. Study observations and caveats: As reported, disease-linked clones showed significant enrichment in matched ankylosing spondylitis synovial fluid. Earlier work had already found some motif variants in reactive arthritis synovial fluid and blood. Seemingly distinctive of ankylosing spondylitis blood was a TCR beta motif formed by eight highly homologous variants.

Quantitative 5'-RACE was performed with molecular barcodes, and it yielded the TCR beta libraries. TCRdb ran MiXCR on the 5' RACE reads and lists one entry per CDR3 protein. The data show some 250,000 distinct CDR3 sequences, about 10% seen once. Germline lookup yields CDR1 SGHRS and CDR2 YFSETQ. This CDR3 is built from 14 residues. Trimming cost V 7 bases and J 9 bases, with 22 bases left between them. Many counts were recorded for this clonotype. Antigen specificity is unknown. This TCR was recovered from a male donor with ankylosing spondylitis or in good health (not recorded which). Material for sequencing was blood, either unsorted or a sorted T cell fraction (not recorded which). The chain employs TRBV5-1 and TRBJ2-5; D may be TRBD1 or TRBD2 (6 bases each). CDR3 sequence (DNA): TGCGCCAGCGGAGGGGACAATCTATGGGAGGCCCAGTACTTC. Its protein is CASGGDNLWEAQYF.